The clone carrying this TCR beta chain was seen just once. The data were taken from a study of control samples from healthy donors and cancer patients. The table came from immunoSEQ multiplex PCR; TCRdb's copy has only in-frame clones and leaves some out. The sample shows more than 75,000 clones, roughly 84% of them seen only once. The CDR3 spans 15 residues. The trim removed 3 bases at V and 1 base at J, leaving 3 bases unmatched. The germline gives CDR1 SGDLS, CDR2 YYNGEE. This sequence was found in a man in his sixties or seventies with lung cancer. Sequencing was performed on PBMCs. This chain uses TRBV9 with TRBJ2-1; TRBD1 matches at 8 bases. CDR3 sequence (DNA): TGTGCCAGCAGCGCCGACAGGGGTTCCTACAATGAGCAGTTCTTC. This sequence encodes CASSADRGSYNEQFF.